Listed here are 29 T cell receptor delta chains from one sample, sequenced in a study of γδ T cells in repeated Plasmodium falciparum infection. Vgamma9/Vdelta2+ and Vdelta2-negative gammadelta T cells were flow-sorted from PBMC for bulk sequencing. TCRdb fed the multiplex PCR reads to CATT. The repertoire holds some 100,000 delta-chain clones, around 1.4% seen once, with more than 7% in the top ten. Sequenced input: gamma-delta T cells from blood. Receptor source: a pool of human donors (malaria-infected and uninfected, not separated).

This clone was recorded at least ten times. The rearrangement links TRDV1 to TRDJ1; the match to TRDD3 covers 8 bases. Germline CDR1 reads TSWWSYY; CDR2 reads QGS. This CDR3 has 25 residues. V trimming: 4 bases; J trimming: 3 bases; junction bases outside the gene matches: 37. CDR3 amino acids: CALGAPAFPRSSVLRGIYFPDKLIF. CDR3 DNA sequence: TGTGCTCTTGGGGCACCCGCCTTCCCACGAAGCAGCGTACTCCGGGGGATATATTTTCCCGATAAACTCATCTTT.

Ten or more counts support this clone. Other DNA sequences in the same sample also yield this CDR3. The V and J genes are TRDV1 and TRDJ1, with D unclear. The germline V and J ends were trimmed by 5 bases and 0 bases, with 22 bases remaining between them. The CDR3 covers 18 residues. In germline, CDR1 is TSWWSYY, CDR2 QGS. CDR3 bases: TGTGCTCTTGGGACCCCCCAACCTAGAGCCTTGGACACCGATAAACTCATCTTT. Translated: CALGTPQPRALDTDKLIF.

Of note for this clone: Given a far larger clone just one base away, this is likely a sequencing read error. Additional DNA sequences in this sample encode the identical CDR3. The genes are TRDV2 and TRDJ1; 10 bases fit TRDD3. TCRdb carries no J gene annotation; the J gene was assigned here by matching the DNA with germline. This CDR3 has 22 amino acids. The germline V gene has CDR1 GEAIGNYY and CDR2 EKD. V gave up 0 bases and J gave up 8 bases; unmatched junction bases: 29. The CDR3 DNA follows: TGTGCCTGTGACACCGTAAATCGGCCGTCAATGGGGGATACACGTCCGCATCCAAAACTCATCTTT. Translated, it gives CACDTVNRPSMGDTRPHPKLIF.

By share, this clone ranks as large. This same CDR3 is encoded by further DNA sequences in the sample. J is TRDJ1 and V is TRDV1; 9 bases match TRDD3. Germline CDR1 and CDR2: TSWWSYY and QGS. CDR3 length: 20 amino acids. After removal of 3 bases from V and 0 bases from J, the junction contained 17 bases not matched to a gene. The CDR3 sequence: CALGEARRLGDPWYTDKLIF. As DNA, the CDR3 is TGTGCTCTTGGGGAGGCTAGGAGGCTGGGGGATCCTTGGTACACCGATAAACTCATCTTT.

This clone turned up a few times. J is TRDJ1 and V is TRDV1; 8 positions match TRDD3. The J gene was missing in TCRdb and was found by matching the end of the DNA to germline. CDR1 and CDR2 (germline): TSWWSYY, QGS. The CDR3 sequence is 19 residues long. V was pared by 1 base and J by 2 bases, with 15 bases of the junction left unmatched. CDR3 region: CALGERGFPRLGETDKLIF. The CDR3 bases are TGTGCTCTTGGGGAACGGGGCTTCCCCCGCCTGGGGGAGACCGATAAACTCATCTTT.

This clone was observed at least ten times. This sample includes further DNA sequences coding for the same CDR3. V gene TRDV1 combines with J gene TRDJ1; 12 bases fit TRDD3. CDR1 TSWWSYY and CDR2 QGS come from the germline V gene. This CDR3 is built from 23 residues. After removal of 0 bases from V and 0 bases from J, the junction contained 20 bases not matched to a gene. The CDR3 DNA reads TGTGCTCTTGGGGAACTAGGCGCTCTCTACTGGGGGATACAAGGCGGGGACACCGATAAACTCATCTTT. Protein: CALGELGALYWGIQGGDTDKLIF.

The chain employs TRDV1 and TRDJ1; the D gene is possibly TRDD3 (10 bases). Since TCRdb gives no J gene, matching the DNA to germline was used here to assign it. The CDR3 totals 21 residues. Trimming shortened V by 1 base and J by 0 bases, and 27 bases separated the two germline ends. Germline values: CDR1 TSWWSYY, CDR2 QGS. The CDR3 bases are TGTGCTCTTGGGGAACCTTCCTTCCTACCCTGGGGGATAGAGGACACCGATAAACTCATCTTT. Translating gives CALGEPSFLPWGIEDTDKLIF.

This clone appeared many times. The rearrangement links TRDV1 to TRDJ1, with D maybe TRDD3 (6 bases). CDR3 length: 20 amino acids. Trimming pared 3 bases from V and 2 bases from J, leaving 28 bases between. Germline CDR1 reads TSWWSYY; CDR2 reads QGS. The CDR3 sequence is CALGDHHFRGGTPKTDKLIF. CDR3 coding DNA: TGTGCTCTTGGGGACCACCACTTCCGCGGGGGGACCCCCAAAACCGATAAACTCATCTTT.

For this clone: A far more abundant clone sits one base away, making this likely a read error. Other nucleotide sequences from this sample produce the same CDR3. This chain uses TRDV2 with TRDJ1, with TRDD3 matching 12 bases. No J gene is reported in TCRdb; it was inferred here by comparing the DNA with germline. The CDR3 sequence is 20 residues long. Unmatched junction bases numbered 13, after V lost 0 bases and J lost 0 bases. CDR1 is GEAIGNYY, CDR2 EKD, per germline. CDR3 amino acids: CACDTVRGWGIRRYTDKLIF. The CDR3 coding sequence is TGTGCCTGTGACACCGTTCGCGGCTGGGGGATACGAAGGTACACCGATAAACTCATCTTT.

This clone has at least ten counts. This DNA's translation differs at residue 18 from TCRdb's protein, which comes from a much larger clone; a read error is likely, and the protein shown is translated from the DNA. This chain connects TRDV2 to TRDJ1; 12 bases fit TRDD3. Per the germline V gene, CDR1 is GEAIGNYY and CDR2 is EKD. The CDR3 is 19 residues long. DNA for the CDR3: TGTGCCTGTGACTCCATAGGGGTCGTTACTGGGGGATACACCGATAAACTCACCTTT. Amino acids: CACDSIGVVTGGYTDKLTF.

This clone is medium-sized. This rearrangement joins TRDV1 to TRDJ1; 10 bases map to TRDD3. The junction had 8 bases not matched to a gene; V was cut back by 0 bases and J by 10 bases. CDR3 length: 15 residues. Germline assignment: CDR1 TSWWSYY and CDR2 QGS. The CDR3 coding sequence is TGTGCTCTTGGGGAACTACCCCGTCACTGGGGGATACTCATCTTT. Translated, it gives CALGELPRHWGILIF.

With respect to this clone: A far larger clone is one base from this, pointing to a likely read error. This CDR3 is also generated by other DNA sequences in the sample. The V gene is TRDV2, the J gene TRDJ1; 11 nucleotides align to TRDD3. The J gene is not listed in TCRdb, so it was assigned here from a DNA match to germline. The CDR3 loop spans 21 amino acids. CDR1 and CDR2 from the germline V gene are GEAIGNYY and EKD. CDR3 sequence (DNA): TGCGCCTGTGACACGATCGCCGGAACCCACACTGGGGGATATGGCGCCGATAAACTCATCTTT. Amino acid sequence: CACDTIAGTHTGGYGADKLIF.

This clone was detected only a few times. A far more abundant clone sits one base away, making this likely a read error. This CDR3 is also generated by other DNA sequences in the sample. The chain recombines TRDV1 with TRDJ1; a possible D gene is TRDD3 (6 bases). CDR1 and CDR2 from the germline V gene are TSWWSYY and QGS. The CDR3 has 19 amino acids. V lost 5 bases and J 0 bases, leaving 25 bases between the germline ends. Here the CDR3 DNA reads TGTGCTCTTGGGAACGTACTGGGTGATACAGAGGGGTACACCGATAAACTCATCTTT. Translating gives CALGNVLGDTEGYTDKLIF.

This clone was seen many times. This chain links TRDV1 with TRDJ1; TRDD3 agrees at 12 bases. In germline, CDR1 is TSWWSYY, CDR2 QGS. CDR3 length equals 21 residues. V lost 1 base to trimming and J lost 0 bases; unmatched junction nucleotides: 15. The CDR3 sequence is CALGEPLPHWGIPVYTDKLIF. CDR3 DNA sequence: TGTGCTCTTGGGGAACCACTTCCCCACTGGGGGATACCCGTGTACACCGATAAACTCATCTTT.

This clone came up a few times. The protein in TCRdb stems from a much larger clone and differs at residue 3 from this DNA's translation, likely a read error; here the protein is translated from the DNA. The chain carries TRDV1 and TRDJ1; a weak D match, TRDD3 (5 bases). The CDR3 sequence is 10 residues long. The V gene's germline CDR1 is TSWWSYY and CDR2 QGS. The CDR3: CAPGKAKLIF. For the CDR3, the DNA is TGTGCTCCTGGGAAGGCCAAACTCATCTTT.

Note on this clone: TCRdb lists the protein of a much larger clone for this DNA, which differs at residue 9, so this is likely a read error; the protein given here is translated from the DNA itself. The chain combines TRDV2 with TRDJ1; 9 positions match TRDD3. The V and J ends lost 2 bases and 2 bases, in that order; junction bases with no gene match: 20. CDR1 GEAIGNYY and CDR2 EKD come from the germline V gene. There are 20 residues in the CDR3. CDR3 bases: TGTGCCTGTGACAACCTAAAGTCCCACAGGGGGGATACCCCGACCGATAAACTCATCTTT. Translation gives CACDNLKSHRGDTPTDKLIF.

This clone was seen at least ten times. This chain links TRDV1 with TRDJ1; 8 positions match TRDD2. From germline, CDR1 is TSWWSYY and CDR2 QGS. The ends lost 4 bases at V and 1 base at J; junction bases unmatched: 38. This CDR3 spans 26 amino acids. This CDR3 is CALGVLSGFLRFPTRGVPSFTDKLIF. The CDR3 DNA reads as TGTGCTCTTGGGGTTTTAAGCGGCTTCCTACGTTTCCCTACCCGGGGGGTACCCTCTTTCACCGATAAACTCATCTTT.

This clone was counted between two and nine times. With only one base between it and a far larger clone, this is likely a read error. This specimen includes other DNA sequences encoding the same CDR3. The chain couples TRDV1 to TRDJ1, with 9 bases that match TRDD3. The J gene is absent in TCRdb and was assigned here via DNA matching to germline. Germline CDR1 TSWWSYY, CDR2 QGS. The CDR3 sequence is 23 residues long. CDR3: CALGELGVYDIRLGELYTDKLIF. The CDR3 coding sequence is TGTGCCCTTGGGGAACTCGGCGTCTACGATATTAGACTGGGGGAACTGTACACCGATAAACTCATCTTT.

With regard to this clone: A far larger clone differs by one base, so this is likely a read error. The same CDR3 can be traced to other DNA sequences in this sample. The genes are TRDV2 and TRDJ1; 13 nucleotides align to TRDD3. Because TCRdb records no J gene, it was assigned here through a match of the DNA to germline. The CDR3 has 19 amino acids. J gave up 0 bases and V 0 bases, and 9 bases lay outside the gene matches. Germline V CDR1 and CDR2: GEAIGNYY, EKD. In DNA form, the CDR3 reads TGTGCCTGTGACACCAAACTGGGGGATACGCCCCCCTACACCGATAAACTCATCTTT. This codes for CACDTKLGDTPPYTDKLIF.

About this clone: TCRdb pairs this DNA with a much larger clone's protein that differs at residue 13, likely a read error; the protein shown was translated from the DNA. This chain connects TRDV1 to TRDJ1; D may match TRDD2 or TRDD3 (6 bases each). Germline-derived CDR1 and CDR2 are TSWWSYY and QGS. Trimming left V 4 bases short and J 0 bases short, with 33 bases between. The CDR3 spans 22 residues. The CDR3 DNA is TGTGCTCTTGGGGGGCGAGCCTTCCAGGGTACTGGGAACATACGGTACACCGATAAACTCATCTTT. Protein: CALGGRAFQGTGNIRYTDKLIF.

This clone was seen ten or more times. The mismatch at residue 14 between this DNA's translation and the TCRdb protein of a much larger clone likely reflects a read error; the protein shown is translated from the DNA. The chain carries TRDV2 and TRDJ3; TRDD3 agrees at 12 bases. TCRdb records no J gene; here it was assigned by comparing the DNA to germline. The CDR3 covers 17 residues. Germline CDR1 and CDR2: GEAIGNYY and EKD. DNA of the CDR3: TGTGCCTGTGACATACTGGGGGATACCTGGGACACCCGACGGATGTTTTTC. This sequence encodes CACDILGDTWDTRRMFF.

Notes on this clone: TCRdb pairs this DNA with a much larger clone's protein that differs at residue 10, likely a read error; the protein shown was translated from the DNA. The V and J genes are TRDV3 and TRDJ1; no clear D. There are 15 residues in the CDR3. Germline CDR1 and CDR2: TVYSNPD and GDNSRS (reference sequence). V was shortened by 3 bases and J by 3 bases, with 20 bases between the two germline ends. CDR3: CAFRVLFGYPDKLIF. DNA of the CDR3: TGTGCCTTCCGAGTCTTATTTGGTTACCCCGATAAACTCATCTTT.

This clone came up a few times. The rearrangement joins TRDV1 to TRDJ1; 13 bases line up with TRDD3. The junction had 28 bases not matched to a gene; V was cut back by 0 bases and J by 0 bases. This CDR3 contains 26 residues. The germline CDR1 and CDR2 sequences are TSWWSYY and QGS. The DNA of the CDR3 is TGTGCTCTTGGGGAACTAACGGCCCCCTTCCACCCTCCCGTACTGGGGGATACGCCCTACACCGATAAACTCATCTTT. As protein: CALGELTAPFHPPVLGDTPYTDKLIF.

As concerns this clone: TCRdb's protein, taken from a much larger clone, differs from this DNA's translation at residue 5, likely owing to a read error; the protein displayed comes from the DNA. CDR3 loop: CACDFCALGDNKLIF. The CDR3 DNA sequence: TGTGCCTGTGACTTCTGCGCACTGGGGGATAATAAACTCATCTTT. The chain joins TRDV2 to TRDJ1, with 11 bases lining up with TRDD3. No J segment appears in TCRdb, so it was assigned here by matching the sequence to germline. The germline CDR1 and CDR2 sequences are GEAIGNYY and EKD. The CDR3 is made up of 15 amino acids. J was trimmed by 6 bases and V by 3 bases; bases with no gene match: 8.

Concerning this clone itself: TCRdb's entry gives the protein of a much larger clone, which mismatches this DNA's translation at residue 17, likely from a read error; the protein reported here is translated from the DNA. V gene TRDV1 combines with J gene TRDJ1, with 10 bases fitting TRDD3. The J gene is not listed in TCRdb, so it was assigned here from a DNA match to germline. Germline V gene data show CDR1 as TSWWSYY and CDR2 as QGS. The CDR3 sequence is 25 residues long. With V trimmed by 1 base and J by 0 bases, 29 bases remained unmatched. The CDR3 loop is CALGEPRTYQNWGMPRRTYTDKLIF. Written as DNA, the CDR3 is TGTGCTCTTGGGGAACCTAGGACCTACCAGAACTGGGGGATGCCTCGGCGGACATACACCGATAAACTCATCTTT.

Only a few counts were recorded for this clone. The TCRdb record carries a much larger clone's protein, which differs from this DNA's translation at residue 9; a read error is the likely cause, and the protein listed here is the DNA translation. The CDR3: CALGELPPLIPYWGIRTDKLIF. CDR3 sequence (DNA): TGTGCTCTTGGGGAACTTCCGCCCCTCATCCCTTACTGGGGGATACGCACCGATAAACTCATCTTT. J is TRDJ1 and V is TRDV1, with 13 bases matching TRDD3. The J gene, missing from TCRdb, was assigned here through DNA to germline matching. J gave up 1 base and V 0 bases, and 17 bases lay outside the gene matches. The CDR3 loop spans 22 amino acids. Germline-derived CDR1 and CDR2 are TSWWSYY and QGS.

Notes on this clone: Given a far larger clone just one base away, this is likely a sequencing read error. Other DNA sequences in this specimen translate into the identical CDR3. V usage is TRDV1 and J usage is TRDJ1; 8 nucleotides line up with TRDD3. Germline values: CDR1 TSWWSYY, CDR2 QGS. CDR3 length: 23 residues. This CDR3 reads CALGELEGPTYANWGEYTDKLIF. CDR3 in DNA: TGTGCTCTTGGGGAACTAGAAGGTCCTACGTATGCTAACTGGGGGGAGTACACCGATAAGCTCATCTTT.

There are many counts of this clone. A much larger clone lies a single base off, so this may be a read error. Other DNA sequences in the same sample also yield this CDR3. This chain joins TRDV2 and TRDJ1; 7 bases agree with TRDD3. CDR1 and CDR2 (germline): GEAIGNYY, EKD. The CDR3 is made up of 18 amino acids. CDR3 loop: CACDSLGDVTLYTDKLIF. CDR3 nucleotides: TGTGCCTGTGACTCTTTGGGGGACGTAACTCTGTACACCGATAAGCTCATCTTT.

About this clone: TCRdb's listed protein matches a much larger clone and diverges from this DNA's translation at residue 3, likely through a read error; the protein shown comes from the DNA. The chain combines TRDV1 with TRDJ1; 9 nucleotides line up with TRDD2. As TCRdb names no J gene, one was assigned here on the basis of a DNA match to germline. This CDR3 is 22 amino acids long. Germline-derived CDR1 and CDR2 are TSWWSYY and QGS. The CDR3, as DNA: TGTGCTCCTGGGGAACTGGGGAGGCCTTCCTACGTGACTGGGAGCCCTGGCGATAAACTCATCTTT. Residues: CAPGELGRPSYVTGSPGDKLIF.